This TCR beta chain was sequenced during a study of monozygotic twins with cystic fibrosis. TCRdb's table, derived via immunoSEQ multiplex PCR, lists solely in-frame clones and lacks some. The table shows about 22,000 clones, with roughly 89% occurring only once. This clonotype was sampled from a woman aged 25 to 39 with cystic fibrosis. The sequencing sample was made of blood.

The CDR3 DNA reads as TGTGCCAGCAGCTCGGGACGGTTCAATGAAAAACTGTTTTTT. Translation: CASSSGRFNEKLFF. This chain links TRBV7-9 with TRBJ1-4, with D perhaps matching TRBD1 (5 bases). Trimming stripped 4 bases from V and 5 bases from J, with 11 bases between. In germline, CDR1 is SEHNR, CDR2 FQNEAQ (reference sequence). The CDR3 has 14 amino acids.